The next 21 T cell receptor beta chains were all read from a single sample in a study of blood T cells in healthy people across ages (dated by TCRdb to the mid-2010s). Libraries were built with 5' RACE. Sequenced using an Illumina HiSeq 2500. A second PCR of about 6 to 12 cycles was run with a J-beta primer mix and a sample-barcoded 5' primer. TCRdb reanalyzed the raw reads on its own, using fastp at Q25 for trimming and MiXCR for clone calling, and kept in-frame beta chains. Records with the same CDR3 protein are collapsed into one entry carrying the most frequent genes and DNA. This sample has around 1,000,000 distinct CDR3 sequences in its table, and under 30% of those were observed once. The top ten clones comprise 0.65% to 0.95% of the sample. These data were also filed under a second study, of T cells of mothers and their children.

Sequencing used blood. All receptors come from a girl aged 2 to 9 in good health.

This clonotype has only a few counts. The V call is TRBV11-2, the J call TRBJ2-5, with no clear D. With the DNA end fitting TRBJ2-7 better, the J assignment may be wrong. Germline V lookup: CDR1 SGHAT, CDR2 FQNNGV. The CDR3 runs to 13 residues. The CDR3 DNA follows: TGTGCCAGCAGCTTAGAAGTCGCCTACGAGCAGTACTTC. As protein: CASSLEVAYEQYF.

CDR3 coding DNA: TGCGCCAGCAGCTTGACCCAACTAGCGGGAGGCAGAGATACGCAGTATTTT. This sequence encodes CASSLTQLAGGRDTQYF. The rearrangement links TRBV5-1 to TRBJ2-3, with 12 bases identical to TRBD2. The J segment lost 5 bases and the V segment lost 1 base, leaving 8 bases of the junction unmatched. The CDR3 consists of 17 residues. Germline CDR1 reads SGHRS; CDR2 reads YFSETQ.

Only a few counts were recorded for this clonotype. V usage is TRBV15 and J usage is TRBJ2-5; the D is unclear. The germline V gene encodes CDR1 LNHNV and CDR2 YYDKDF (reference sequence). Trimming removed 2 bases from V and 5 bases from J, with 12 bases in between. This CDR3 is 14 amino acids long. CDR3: CATSRPMDEETQYF. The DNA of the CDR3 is TGTGCCACCAGCAGACCCATGGACGAGGAGACCCAGTACTTC.

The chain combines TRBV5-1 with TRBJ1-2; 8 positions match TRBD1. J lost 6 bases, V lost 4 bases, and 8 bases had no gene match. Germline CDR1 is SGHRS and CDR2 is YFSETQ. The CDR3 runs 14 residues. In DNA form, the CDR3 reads TGCGCCAGCAGCGTCGACAGGGGCCCGAATGGCTACACCTTC. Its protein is CASSVDRGPNGYTF. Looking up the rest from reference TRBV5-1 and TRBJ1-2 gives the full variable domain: KAGVTQTPRYLIKTRGQQVTLSCSPISGHRSVSWYQQTPGQGLQFLFEYFSETQRNKGNFPGRFSGRQFSNSRSEMNVSTLELGDSALYLCASSVDRGPNGYTFGSGTRLTVV.

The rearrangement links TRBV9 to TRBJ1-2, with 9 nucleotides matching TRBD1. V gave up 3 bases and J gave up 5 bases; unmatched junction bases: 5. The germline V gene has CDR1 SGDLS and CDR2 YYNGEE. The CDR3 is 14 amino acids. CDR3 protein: CASSGGDRVYGYTF. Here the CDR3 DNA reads TGTGCCAGCAGCGGGGGGGACAGGGTTTATGGCTACACCTTC.

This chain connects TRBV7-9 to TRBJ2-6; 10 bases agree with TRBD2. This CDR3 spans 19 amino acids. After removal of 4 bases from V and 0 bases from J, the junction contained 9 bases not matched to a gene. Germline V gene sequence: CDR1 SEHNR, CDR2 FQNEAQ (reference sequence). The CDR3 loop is CASSSWGGLAASGANVLTF. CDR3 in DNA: TGTGCCAGCAGCTCCTGGGGCGGACTAGCGGCCTCTGGGGCCAACGTCCTGACTTTC.

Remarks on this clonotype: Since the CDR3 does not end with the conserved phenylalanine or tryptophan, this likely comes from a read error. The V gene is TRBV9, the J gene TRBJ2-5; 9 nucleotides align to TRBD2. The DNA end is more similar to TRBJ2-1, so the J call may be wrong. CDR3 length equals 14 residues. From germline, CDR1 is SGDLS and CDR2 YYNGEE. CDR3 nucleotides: TGTGCCAGCAGCGTAGCCGGCGGGAGGGGAGAGCAGTTCGTC. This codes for CASSVAGGRGEQFV.

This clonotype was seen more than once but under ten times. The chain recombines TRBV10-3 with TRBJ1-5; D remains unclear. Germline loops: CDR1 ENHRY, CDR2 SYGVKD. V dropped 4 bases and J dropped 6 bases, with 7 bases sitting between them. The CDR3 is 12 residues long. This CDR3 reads CAISGGSQPQHF. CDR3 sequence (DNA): TGTGCCATCAGTGGGGGAAGTCAGCCCCAGCATTTT.

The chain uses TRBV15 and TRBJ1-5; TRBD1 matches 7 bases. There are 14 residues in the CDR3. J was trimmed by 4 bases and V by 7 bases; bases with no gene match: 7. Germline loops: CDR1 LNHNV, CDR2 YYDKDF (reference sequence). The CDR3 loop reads CATTVDRVNQPQHF. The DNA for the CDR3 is TGTGCCACCACCGTAGACAGGGTGAATCAGCCCCAGCATTTT.

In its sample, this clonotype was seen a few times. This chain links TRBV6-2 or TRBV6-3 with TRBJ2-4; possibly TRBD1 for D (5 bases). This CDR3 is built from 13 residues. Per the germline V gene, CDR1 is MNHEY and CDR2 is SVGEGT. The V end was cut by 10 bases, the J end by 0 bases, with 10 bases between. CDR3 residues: CATFDRAKNIQYF. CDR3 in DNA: TGTGCCACCTTCGACAGAGCCAAAAACATTCAGTACTTC.

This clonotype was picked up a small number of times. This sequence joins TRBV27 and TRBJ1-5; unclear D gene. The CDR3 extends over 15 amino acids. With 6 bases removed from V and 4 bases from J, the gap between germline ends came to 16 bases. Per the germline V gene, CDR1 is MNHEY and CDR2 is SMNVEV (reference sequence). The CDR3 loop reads CASSPSGRRNQPQHF. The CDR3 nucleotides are TGTGCCAGCAGCCCGTCGGGGAGGAGGAATCAGCCCCAGCATTTT.

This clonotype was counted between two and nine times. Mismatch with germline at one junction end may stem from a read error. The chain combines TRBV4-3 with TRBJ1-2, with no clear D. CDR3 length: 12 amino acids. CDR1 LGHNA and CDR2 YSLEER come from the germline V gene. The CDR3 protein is CASSLEGYGYIF. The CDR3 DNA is TGCGCCAGCAGCCTGGAAGGGTATGGCTACATCTTC.

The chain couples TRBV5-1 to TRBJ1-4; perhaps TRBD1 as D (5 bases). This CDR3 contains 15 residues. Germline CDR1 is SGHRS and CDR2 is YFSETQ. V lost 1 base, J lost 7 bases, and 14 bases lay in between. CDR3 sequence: CASSLSRGRSEKLFF. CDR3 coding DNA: TGCGCCAGCAGCTTGTCCCGGGGCAGAAGTGAAAAACTGTTTTTT.

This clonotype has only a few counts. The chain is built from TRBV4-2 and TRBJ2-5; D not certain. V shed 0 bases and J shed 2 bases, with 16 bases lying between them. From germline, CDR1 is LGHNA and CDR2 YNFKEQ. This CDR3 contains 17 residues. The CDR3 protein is CASSQERTDSFQETQYF. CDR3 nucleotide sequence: TGTGCCAGCAGCCAAGAAAGGACGGATAGTTTTCAAGAGACCCAGTACTTC.

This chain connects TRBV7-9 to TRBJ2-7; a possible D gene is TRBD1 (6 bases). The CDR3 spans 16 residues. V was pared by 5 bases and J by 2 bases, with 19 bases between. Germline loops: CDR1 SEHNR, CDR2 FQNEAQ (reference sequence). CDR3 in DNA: TGTGCCAGCAGCGCGGCGGACAGTGTCGCTACCTACGAGCAGTACTTC. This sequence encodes CASSAADSVATYEQYF.

The CDR3 here is CSVEGREPATLDTQYF. As DNA, the CDR3 is TGCAGCGTTGAGGGGAGGGAGCCCGCTACTTTAGATACGCAGTATTTT. The rearrangement uses TRBV29-1 and TRBJ2-3; 7 positions agree with TRBD2. CDR3 size: 16 residues. Unmatched junction bases numbered 14, after V lost 3 bases and J lost 5 bases. Germline CDR1 and CDR2: SQVTM and ANQGSEA.

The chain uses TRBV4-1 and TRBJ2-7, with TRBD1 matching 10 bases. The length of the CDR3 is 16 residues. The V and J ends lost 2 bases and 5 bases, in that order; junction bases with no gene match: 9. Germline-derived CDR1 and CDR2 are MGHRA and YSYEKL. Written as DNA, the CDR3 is TGCGCCAGCAGCCAACCCGGACAGGGGGACTACCACGAGCAGTACTTC. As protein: CASSQPGQGDYHEQYF.

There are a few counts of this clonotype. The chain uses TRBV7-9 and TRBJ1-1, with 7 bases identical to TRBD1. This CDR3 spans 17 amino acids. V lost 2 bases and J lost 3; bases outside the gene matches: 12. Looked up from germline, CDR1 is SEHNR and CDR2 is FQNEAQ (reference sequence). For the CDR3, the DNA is TGTGCCAGCAGCTTAAAGGGGGCACTTGAGCAGGACACTGAAGCTTTCTTT. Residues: CASSLKGALEQDTEAFF.

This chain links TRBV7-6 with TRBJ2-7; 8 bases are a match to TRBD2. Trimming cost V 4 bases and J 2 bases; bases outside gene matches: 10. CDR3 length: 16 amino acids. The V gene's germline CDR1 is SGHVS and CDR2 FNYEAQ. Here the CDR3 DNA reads TGTGCCAGCAGCTCAACTCCGACTAGCGCAGCCTACGAGCAGTACTTC. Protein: CASSSTPTSAAYEQYF. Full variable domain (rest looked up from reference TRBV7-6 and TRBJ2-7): GAGVSQSPRYKVTKRGQDVALRCDPISGHVSLYWYRQALGQGPEFLTYFNYEAQQDKSGLPNDRFSAERPEGSISTLTIQRTEQRDSAMYRCASSSTPTSAAYEQYFGPGTRLTVT.

DNA for the CDR3: TGTGCCAGCAGCTCGGACGGAGCGAACTACGAGCAGTACTTC. This codes for CASSSDGANYEQYF. V is TRBV11-2 and J is TRBJ2-5, with unresolved D. The end of the DNA aligns better with TRBJ2-7, so the J call may be wrong. The germline V gene encodes CDR1 SGHAT and CDR2 FQNNGV. This CDR3 is 14 amino acids long.

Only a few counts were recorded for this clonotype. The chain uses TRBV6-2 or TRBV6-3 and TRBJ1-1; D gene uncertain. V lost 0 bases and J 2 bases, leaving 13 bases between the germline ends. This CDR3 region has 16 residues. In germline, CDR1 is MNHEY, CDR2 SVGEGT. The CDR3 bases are TGTGCCAGCAGTTACTCGACTCGTGGGGTAAACACTGAAGCTTTCTTT. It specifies CASSYSTRGVNTEAFF.